Shown below are 10 T cell receptor beta chains from a single sample sequenced in a study of T cells in women clearing cervical HPV infection. Data came from immunoSEQ multiplex PCR; TCRdb stores just in-frame clones and leaves some out. The table lists some 30,000 clones. The sequencing sample was made of blood buffy coat. The source of these receptors is a woman aged 18 to 69 with a cervical HPV16 infection that either progressed to CIN3+ or cleared (not recorded which).

Of note for this clone: The sequence runs out 3 residues before the end of the CDR3; the remainder is reconstructed from the germline J gene. The rearrangement uses TRBV10-3 and TRBJ2-4; maybe TRBD1 (5 bases). Looked up from germline, CDR1 is ENHRY and CDR2 is SYGVKD. The CDR3 extends over 14 amino acids. The covered CDR3 bases are TGTGCCATCAGTGAGACAGGTGGGTCCGAGACT. Translating gives CAISETGGSET. The entire CDR3 is CAISETGGSETQYF.

With regard to this clone: The observed sequence ends 3 residues before the CDR3 terminus, with the missing tail filled in from the germline J gene. The genes are TRBV20-1 and TRBJ2-4; 14 bases line up with TRBD2. This CDR3 is 18 amino acids long. Unmatched junction bases numbered 7, after V lost 3 bases and J lost 0 bases. The germline V gene has CDR1 DFQATT and CDR2 SNEGSKA (reference sequence). The covered CDR3 bases are TGCAGTGCTAGGTCGACTAGCGGGGGGGGACTAGCCAAAAACATT. Its protein product is CSARSTSGGGLAKNI. The whole CDR3 sequence reads CSARSTSGGGLAKNIQYF.

Points on this clone: The read terminates 3 residues ahead of where the CDR3 ends, so the germline J gene completes it. This sequence joins TRBV5-1 and TRBJ2-7; weak D call: TRBD2 (7 bases). In germline, CDR1 is SGHRS, CDR2 YFSETQ. V was shortened by 4 bases and J by 2 bases, with 19 bases between the two germline ends. The CDR3 sequence is 16 residues long. The sequenced CDR3 bases are TGCGCCAGCAGCCTACTCGGGCAAGGGGGGGCCTACGAG. Its protein product is CASSLLGQGGAYE. The whole CDR3 is CASSLLGQGGAYEQYF.

Note on this clone: The sequenced fragment ends 3 residues before the CDR3 boundary, so the rest is inferred from the germline J gene. The rearrangement links TRBV10-3 to TRBJ2-5; 15 positions match TRBD2. The ends lost 2 bases at V and 2 bases at J; junction bases unmatched: 6. The CDR3 is 18 residues long. Germline CDR1 and CDR2: ENHRY and SYGVKD. CDR3 DNA, as far as it was read: TGTGCCATCAGTGAGAGGGGCGGGACTAGCGGGGGGCAAGAGACC. Its translation is CAISERGGTSGGQET. The CDR3 reads in full as CAISERGGTSGGQETQYF.

For this clone: The read halts 3 residues ahead of the CDR3 end, with the missing end drawn from the germline J gene. The V and J genes are TRBV18 and TRBJ2-3; D tentatively fits TRBD1 or TRBD2 (6 bases each). Per the germline V gene, CDR1 is KGHSH and CDR2 is LQKENI. This CDR3 is built from 15 residues. CDR3 sequence: CASSPRVRGGETQYF. CDR3 DNA, as far as it was read: TGTGCCAGCTCACCACGGGTCAGGGGAGGCGAGACG.

Points on this clone: The read ends 3 residues shy of where the CDR3 ends; the end is completed using the germline J gene. The rearrangement joins TRBV20-1 to TRBJ2-7; D perhaps matches TRBD2 (7 bases). CDR3 length: 15 residues. V lost 7 bases to trimming and J lost 3 bases, with 22 bases between them. Germline V gene data show CDR1 as DFQATT and CDR2 as SNEGSKA (reference sequence). The DNA read from the CDR3 is TGCAGTGTTTCAGGGACCGGGGGGCATCACTACGAG. Encoded protein: CSVSGTGGHHYE. From start to end, the CDR3 is CSVSGTGGHHYEQYF.

Turning to this clone: Read data end 3 residues before the CDR3 end; the end is taken from the germline J gene. This chain uses TRBV29-1 with TRBJ1-1; D not resolved. CDR3 length: 11 residues. Germline V gives CDR1 SQVTM, CDR2 ANQGSEA. CDR3 bases read: TGCAGCGCAGCAGACGACTATGGT. It encodes CSAADDYG. The CDR3 in full is CSAADDYGAFF.

As concerns this clone: The read gets to within 3 residues of the CDR3 end, and the germline J gene fills in the rest. The J gene is TRBJ2-5, the V gene TRBV5-1; no reliable D call. In germline, CDR1 is SGHRS, CDR2 YFSETQ. With 4 bases removed from V and 4 bases from J, the gap between germline ends came to 20 bases. The CDR3 contains 16 residues. The CDR3 is CASSPPRRQVGETQYF. Incomplete CDR3 DNA: TGCGCCAGCAGCCCCCCGAGACGCCAGGTGGGAGAGACC.

As concerns this clone: The CDR3 is cut off 3 residues early in the read; its end comes from the germline J gene. The V gene is TRBV5-4, the J gene TRBJ2-3, with D possibly TRBD2 on 6 matching bases. The CDR3 extends over 14 amino acids. Germline lookup yields CDR1 SGHNT and CDR2 YYREEE (reference sequence). CDR3 amino acids: CASSFYGGEETQYF. The part of the CDR3 DNA that was read is TGTGCCAGCAGCTTTTACGGAGGGGAAGAGACG.

About this clone itself: The read ends 3 residues early relative to the CDR3; the germline J gene fills the gap. The rearrangement links TRBV6-2 or TRBV6-3 to TRBJ1-3, with D unresolved. Germline V CDR1 and CDR2: MNHEY, SVGEGT. The length of the CDR3 is 14 residues. V was shortened by 4 bases and J by 4 bases, with 11 bases between the two germline ends. CDR3 loop: CASSFSRLGNTIYF. CDR3 DNA (partial): TGTGCCAGCAGTTTCTCGAGGCTGGGAAACACC.